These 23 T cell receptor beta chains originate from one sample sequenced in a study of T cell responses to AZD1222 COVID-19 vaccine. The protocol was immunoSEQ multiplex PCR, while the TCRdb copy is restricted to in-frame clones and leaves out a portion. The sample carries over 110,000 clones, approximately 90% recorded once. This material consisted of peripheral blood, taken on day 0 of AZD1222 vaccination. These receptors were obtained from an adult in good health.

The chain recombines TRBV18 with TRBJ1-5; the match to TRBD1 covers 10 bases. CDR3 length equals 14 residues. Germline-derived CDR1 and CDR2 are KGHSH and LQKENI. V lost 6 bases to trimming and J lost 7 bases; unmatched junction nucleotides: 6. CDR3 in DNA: TGTGCCAGCTCCTACGGACAGGGGGTACAGCCCCAGCATTTT. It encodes CASSYGQGVQPQHF.

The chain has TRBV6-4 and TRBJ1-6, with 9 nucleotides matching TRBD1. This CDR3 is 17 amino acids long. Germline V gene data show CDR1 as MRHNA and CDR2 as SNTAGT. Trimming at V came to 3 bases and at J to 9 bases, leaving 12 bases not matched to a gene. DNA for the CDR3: TGTGCCAGCAGTGAACGGGGACAGGGAGGGTCAATTTCACCCCTCCACTTT. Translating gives CASSERGQGGSISPLHF.

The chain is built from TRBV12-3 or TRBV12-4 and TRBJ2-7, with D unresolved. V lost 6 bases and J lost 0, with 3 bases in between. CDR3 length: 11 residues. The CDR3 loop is CASRYSYEQYF. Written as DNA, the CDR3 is TGTGCCAGCAGGTACTCCTACGAGCAGTACTTC.

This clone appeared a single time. In nucleotides, the CDR3 is TGCGCCAGCAGCCAAGAAGGGGCTGGCAATCAGCCCCAGCATTTT. As protein: CASSQEGAGNQPQHF. The rearrangement links TRBV4-1 to TRBJ1-5, with TRBD1 as a possible D gene (5 bases). Germline loops: CDR1 MGHRA, CDR2 YSYEKL. Trimming took off 0 bases at V and 2 bases at J, with 8 bases between the two ends. The CDR3 is 15 amino acids.

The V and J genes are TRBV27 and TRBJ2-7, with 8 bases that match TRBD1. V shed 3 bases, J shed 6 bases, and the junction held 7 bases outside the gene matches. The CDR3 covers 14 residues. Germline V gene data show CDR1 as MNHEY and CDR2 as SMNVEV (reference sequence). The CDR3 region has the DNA TGTGCCAGCAGTTTGGGGACAGGTTTCTCCGAGCAGTACTTC. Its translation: CASSLGTGFSEQYF.

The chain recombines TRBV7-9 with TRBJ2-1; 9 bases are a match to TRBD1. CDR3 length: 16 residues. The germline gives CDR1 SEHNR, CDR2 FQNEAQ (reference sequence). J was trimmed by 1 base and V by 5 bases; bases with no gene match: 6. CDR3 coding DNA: TGTGCCAGCAGCCCGGGACAGGGTTTTTCCTACAATGAGCAGTTCTTC. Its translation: CASSPGQGFSYNEQFF.

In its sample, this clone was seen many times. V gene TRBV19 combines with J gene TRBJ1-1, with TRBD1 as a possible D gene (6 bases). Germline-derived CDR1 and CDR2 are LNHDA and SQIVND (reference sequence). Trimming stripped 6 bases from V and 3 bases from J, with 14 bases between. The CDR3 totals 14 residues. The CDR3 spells CASRPQGAHTEAFF. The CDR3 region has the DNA TGTGCCAGTAGACCACAGGGTGCGCACACTGAAGCTTTCTTT.

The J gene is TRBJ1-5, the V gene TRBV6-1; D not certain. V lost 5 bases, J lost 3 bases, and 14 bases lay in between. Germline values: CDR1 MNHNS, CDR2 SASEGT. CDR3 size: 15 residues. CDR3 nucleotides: TGTGCCAGCAGTCGGGAGGGAACGTTCAATCAGCCCCAGCATTTT. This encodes CASSREGTFNQPQHF.

The CDR3 loop is CAWSAVQGSEAFF. As DNA, the CDR3 is TGTGCCTGGAGTGCAGTACAGGGTTCTGAAGCTTTCTTT. The rearrangement uses TRBV30 and TRBJ1-1, with D possibly matching TRBD1 (6 bases). CDR1 is GTSNPN and CDR2 is SVGIG in the germline V gene (reference sequence). Trimming removed 1 base at V and 6 bases at J, with 12 bases between. CDR3 length: 13 residues.

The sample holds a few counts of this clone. CDR3 sequence reads: CASSIFRVGNTEAFF. The CDR3 region has the DNA TGTGCCAGTAGTATATTCAGGGTTGGGAACACTGAAGCTTTCTTT. The chain combines TRBV19 with TRBJ1-1; weak D call: TRBD1 (5 bases). The germline gives CDR1 LNHDA, CDR2 SQIVND (reference sequence). The V and J ends lost 2 bases and 1 base respectively, with 11 bases between them. The CDR3 runs to 15 residues.

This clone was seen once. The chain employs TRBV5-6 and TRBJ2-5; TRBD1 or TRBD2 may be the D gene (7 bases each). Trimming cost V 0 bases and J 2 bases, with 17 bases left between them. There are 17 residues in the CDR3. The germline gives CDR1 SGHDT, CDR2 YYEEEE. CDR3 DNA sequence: TGTGCCAGCAGCTTGGTGGTGGGAGGGACAGTTCAAGAGACCCAGTACTTC. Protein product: CASSLVVGGTVQETQYF.

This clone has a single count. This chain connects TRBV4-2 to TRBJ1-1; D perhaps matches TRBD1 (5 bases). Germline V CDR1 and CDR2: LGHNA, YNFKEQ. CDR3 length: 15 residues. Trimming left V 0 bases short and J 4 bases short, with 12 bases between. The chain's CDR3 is CASSQERGWSTEAFF. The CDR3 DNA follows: TGTGCCAGCAGCCAAGAGCGGGGGTGGAGCACTGAAGCTTTCTTT.

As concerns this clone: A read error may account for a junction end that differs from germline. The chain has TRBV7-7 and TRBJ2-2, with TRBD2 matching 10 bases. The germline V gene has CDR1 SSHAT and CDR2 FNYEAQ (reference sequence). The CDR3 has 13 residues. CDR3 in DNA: TGCGGGAGCGGGAGGGCCGACACCGGGGAGCTGTTTTTT. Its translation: CGSGRADTGELFF.

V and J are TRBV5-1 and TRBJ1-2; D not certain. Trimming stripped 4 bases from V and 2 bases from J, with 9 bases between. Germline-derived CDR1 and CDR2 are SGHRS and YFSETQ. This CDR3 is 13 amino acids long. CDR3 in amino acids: CASSPGGNYGYTF. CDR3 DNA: TGCGCCAGCAGCCCGGGAGGGAACTATGGCTACACCTTC.

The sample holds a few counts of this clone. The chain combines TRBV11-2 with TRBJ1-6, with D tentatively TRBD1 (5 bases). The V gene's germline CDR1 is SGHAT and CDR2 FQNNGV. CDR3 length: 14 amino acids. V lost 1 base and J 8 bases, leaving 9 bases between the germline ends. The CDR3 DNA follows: TGTGCCAGCAGCTTAGCCGGGGGGGATTCACCCCTCCACTTT. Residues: CASSLAGGDSPLHF.

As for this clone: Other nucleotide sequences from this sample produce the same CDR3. In nucleotides, the CDR3 is TGTGCCAGTAGTATAAAGGGGGATCAGCCCCAGCATTTT. Translated, it gives CASSIKGDQPQHF. The J gene is TRBJ1-5, the V gene TRBV19; D is perhaps TRBD1 (6 bases). V lost 2 bases, J lost 5 bases, and 7 bases lay in between. The length of the CDR3 is 13 residues. Germline loops: CDR1 LNHDA, CDR2 SQIVND (reference sequence).

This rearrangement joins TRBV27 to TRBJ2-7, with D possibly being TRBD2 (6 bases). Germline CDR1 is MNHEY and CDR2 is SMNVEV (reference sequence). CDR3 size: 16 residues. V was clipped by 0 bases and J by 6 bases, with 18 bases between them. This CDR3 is CASSLSGGLQGFEQYF. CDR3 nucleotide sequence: TGTGCCAGCAGTTTATCGGGGGGACTCCAGGGTTTCGAGCAGTACTTC.

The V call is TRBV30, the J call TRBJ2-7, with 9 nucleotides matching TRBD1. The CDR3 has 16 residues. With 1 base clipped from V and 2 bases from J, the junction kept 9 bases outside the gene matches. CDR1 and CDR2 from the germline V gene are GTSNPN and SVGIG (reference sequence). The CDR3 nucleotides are TGTGCCTGGAGTGCCCCGGGACAGGGCCTAACCTACGAGCAGTACTTC. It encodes CAWSAPGQGLTYEQYF. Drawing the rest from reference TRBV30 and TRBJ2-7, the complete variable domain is SQTIHQWPATLVQPVGSPLSLECTVEGTSNPNLYWYRQAAGRGLQLLFYSVGIGQISSEVPQNLSASRPQDRQFILSSKKLLLSDSGFYLCAWSAPGQGLTYEQYFGPGTRLTVT.

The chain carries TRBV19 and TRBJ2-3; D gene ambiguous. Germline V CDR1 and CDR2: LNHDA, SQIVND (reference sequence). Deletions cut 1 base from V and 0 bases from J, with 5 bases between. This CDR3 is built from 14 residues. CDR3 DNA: TGTGCCAGTAGTATAGCCAGTAGCACAGATACGCAGTATTTT. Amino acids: CASSIASSTDTQYF.

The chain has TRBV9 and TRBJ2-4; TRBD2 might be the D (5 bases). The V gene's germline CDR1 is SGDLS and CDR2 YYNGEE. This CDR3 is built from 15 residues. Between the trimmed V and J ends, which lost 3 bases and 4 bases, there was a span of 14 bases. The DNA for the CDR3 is TGTGCCAGCAGCGGTGAGGGTAAACCTAAAAACATTCAGTACTTC. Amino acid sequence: CASSGEGKPKNIQYF.

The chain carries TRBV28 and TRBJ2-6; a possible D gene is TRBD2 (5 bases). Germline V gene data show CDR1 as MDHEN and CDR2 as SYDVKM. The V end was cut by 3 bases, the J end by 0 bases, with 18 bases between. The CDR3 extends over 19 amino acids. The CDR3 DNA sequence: TGTGCCAGCAGTTTCCTCCCTTACGGGGTGTACTCTGGGGCCAACGTCCTGACTTTC. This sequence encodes CASSFLPYGVYSGANVLTF.

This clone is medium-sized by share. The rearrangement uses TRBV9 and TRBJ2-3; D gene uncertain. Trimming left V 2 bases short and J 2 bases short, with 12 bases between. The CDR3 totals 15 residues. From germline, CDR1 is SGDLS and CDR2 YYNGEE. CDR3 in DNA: TGTGCCAGCAGCGTTGAAGCAGCTACCACAGATACGCAGTATTTT. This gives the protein CASSVEAATTDTQYF.

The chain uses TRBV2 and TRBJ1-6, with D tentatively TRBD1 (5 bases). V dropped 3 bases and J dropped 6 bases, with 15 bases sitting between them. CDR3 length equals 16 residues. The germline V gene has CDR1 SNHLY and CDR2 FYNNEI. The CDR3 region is CASSDDSPASNSPLHF. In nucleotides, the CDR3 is TGTGCCAGCAGTGATGACAGTCCGGCGAGTAATTCACCCCTCCACTTT.